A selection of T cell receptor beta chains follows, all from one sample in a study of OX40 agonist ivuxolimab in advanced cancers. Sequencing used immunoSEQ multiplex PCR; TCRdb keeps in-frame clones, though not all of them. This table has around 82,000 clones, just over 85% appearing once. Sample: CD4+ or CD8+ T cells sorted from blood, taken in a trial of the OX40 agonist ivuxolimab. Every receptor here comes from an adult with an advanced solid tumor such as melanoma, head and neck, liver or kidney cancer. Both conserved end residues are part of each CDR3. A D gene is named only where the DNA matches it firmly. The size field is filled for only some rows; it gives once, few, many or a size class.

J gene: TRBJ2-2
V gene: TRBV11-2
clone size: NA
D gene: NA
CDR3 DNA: TGTGCCAGCAGCTTAGAAGGGCTGAACACCGGGGAGCTGTTTTTT
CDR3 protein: CASSLEGLNTGELFF

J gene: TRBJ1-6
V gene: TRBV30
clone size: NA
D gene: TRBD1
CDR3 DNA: TGTGCCTGGACAGGAGGGACAGGGTTTTCACCCCTCCACTTT
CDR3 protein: CAWTGGTGFSPLHF

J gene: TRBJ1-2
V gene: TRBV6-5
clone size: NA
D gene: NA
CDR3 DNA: TGTGCCAGCAGGGAACAGGGTCGGGACCTCTCCACCTTC
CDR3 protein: CASREQGRDLSTF

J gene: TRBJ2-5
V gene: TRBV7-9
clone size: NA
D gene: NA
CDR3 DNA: TGTGCCAGCAGCTTAGGGGGGCCCAGCTTGCACCAAGAGACCCAGTACTTC
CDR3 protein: CASSLGGPSLHQETQYF

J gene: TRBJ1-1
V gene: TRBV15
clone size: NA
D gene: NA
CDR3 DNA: TGTGCCACCAGCAGAGATCTAAACAGCAAGAACACTGAAGCTTTCTTT
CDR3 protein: CATSRDLNSKNTEAFF

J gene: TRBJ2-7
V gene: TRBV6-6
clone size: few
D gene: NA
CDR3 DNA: TGTGCCAGCAGTTTTTACCCAAACAGCTACGAGCAGTACTTC
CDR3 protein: CASSFYPNSYEQYF

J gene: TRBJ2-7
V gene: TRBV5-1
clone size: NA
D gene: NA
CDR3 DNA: TGCGCCAGCAGCTTGGTAGGTGGGGACTACGAGCAGTACTTC
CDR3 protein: CASSLVGGDYEQYF

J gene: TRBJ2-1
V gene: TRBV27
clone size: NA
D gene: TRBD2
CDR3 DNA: TGTGCCAGCAGTTTGTCACTAGCGGGAGTAGGTGAGCAGTTCTTC
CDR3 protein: CASSLSLAGVGEQFF

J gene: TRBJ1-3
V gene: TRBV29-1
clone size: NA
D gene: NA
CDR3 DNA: TGCAGCGTTGAAACCGGCCGGAGGGGGTATTTT
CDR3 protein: CSVETGRRGYF

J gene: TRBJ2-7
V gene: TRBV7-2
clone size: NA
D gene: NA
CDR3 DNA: TGTGCCAGCAGCCCAGAAAGCGGGTCCTCCTACGAGCAGTACTTC
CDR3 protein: CASSPESGSSYEQYF

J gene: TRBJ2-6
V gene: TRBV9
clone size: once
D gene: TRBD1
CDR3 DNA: TGTGCCAGCAGCAAACGGGACAGGGGGACGACTGGGGCCAACGTCCTGACTTTC
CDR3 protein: CASSKRDRGTTGANVLTF

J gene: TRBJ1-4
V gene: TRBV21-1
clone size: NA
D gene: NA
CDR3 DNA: TGTGCCAGCAACACCGAGACAGGAAGTTATGAAAAACTGTTTTTT
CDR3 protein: CASNTETGSYEKLFF

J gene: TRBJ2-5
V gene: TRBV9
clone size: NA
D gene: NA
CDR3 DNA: TGTGCCAGCAGCGTCGGGGACACCCAAGAGACCCAGTACTTC
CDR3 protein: CASSVGDTQETQYF

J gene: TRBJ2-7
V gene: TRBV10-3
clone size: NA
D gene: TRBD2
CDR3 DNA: TGTGCCATCAGTGTACTAGCGGGAACCTACGAGCAGTACTTC
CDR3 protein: CAISVLAGTYEQYF

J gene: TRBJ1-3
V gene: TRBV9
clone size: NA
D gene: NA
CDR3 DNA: TGTGCCAGCATCGGACAGCCAAACCTTACTGGAAACACCATATATTTT
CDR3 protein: CASIGQPNLTGNTIYF